The following is a T cell receptor beta chain sequence with its context. Its specificity is unknown. The CDR3 spans 16 residues. J gave up 5 bases and V 4 bases, and 7 bases lay outside the gene matches. CDR1 and CDR2 (germline): SGDLS, YYNGEE. Measured with immunoSEQ multiplex PCR; TCRdb has only the in-frame clones, and not every one. The table records over 80,000 clones, approximately 93% of them present only once. This sample was taken from a study of T cell responses to AZD1222 COVID-19 vaccine. Notes on the study in general: Across spike, vaccine-associated CD4 TCRs were found, dominant at 160-218 and 743-854. Increased Spike-specific TCR breadth and depth were observed after two AZD1222 doses. Mostly white British, mostly female donors; authors suggested clonal diversity may be underestimated. Unmutated variant regions are reportedly the target of nearly half of TCRs that are spike-specific.

The genes are TRBV9 and TRBJ2-5; 14 bases align to TRBD2. The receptor comes from an adult who received the AZD1222 COVID-19 vaccine. Sample: peripheral blood, taken 28 days after the second AZD1222 dose. This CDR3 reads CASSRTSGRFEETQYF. In DNA, the CDR3 is TGTGCCAGCAGCCGGACTAGCGGGAGGTTCGAGGAGACCCAGTACTTC.